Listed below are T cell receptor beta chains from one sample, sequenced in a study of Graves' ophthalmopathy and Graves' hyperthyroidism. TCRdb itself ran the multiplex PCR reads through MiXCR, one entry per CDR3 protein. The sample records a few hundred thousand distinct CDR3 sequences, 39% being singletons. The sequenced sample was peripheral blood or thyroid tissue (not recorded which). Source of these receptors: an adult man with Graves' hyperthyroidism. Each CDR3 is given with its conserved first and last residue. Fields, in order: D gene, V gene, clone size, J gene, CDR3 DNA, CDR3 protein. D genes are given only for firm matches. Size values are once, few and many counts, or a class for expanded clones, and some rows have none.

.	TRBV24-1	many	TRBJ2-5	TGTGCCACCAGTGATTTGTCGGATGGGACAAAAGAGACCCAGTACTTC	CATSDLSDGTKETQYF
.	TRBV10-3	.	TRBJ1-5	TGTGCCAGCAGTGAGTCTAGCGGGGGCAATCAGCCCCAGCATTTT	CASSESSGGNQPQHF
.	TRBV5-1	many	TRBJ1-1	TGCGCCAGCAGCTTGGATTCCAGGAACACTGAAGCTTTCTTT	CASSLDSRNTEAFF
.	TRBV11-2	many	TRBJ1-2	TGTGCCAGCAGCTTAGAGACAAATGGCTACACCTTC	CASSLETNGYTF
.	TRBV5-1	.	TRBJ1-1	TGCGCCAGCAGCCTGCGAGGGGAGATGGGCACTGAAGCTTTCTTT	CASSLRGEMGTEAFF
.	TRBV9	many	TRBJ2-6	TGTGCCAGCAGATCAAGGGGTGGGGCCAACGTCCTGACTTTC	CASRSRGGANVLTF
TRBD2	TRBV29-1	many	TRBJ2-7	TGCAGCGTTGGGAGGGCCGGGACTAGCGGGGAAAAGCAGTACTTC	CSVGRAGTSGEKQYF
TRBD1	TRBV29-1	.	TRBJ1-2	TGCAGCGTTGTGGAGGGGGCGGCCTATGGCTACACCTTC	CSVVEGAAYGYTF
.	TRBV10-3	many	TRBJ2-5	TGTGCCATCAGTGAGCCGTCCCAAGAGACCCAGTACTTC	CAISEPSQETQYF
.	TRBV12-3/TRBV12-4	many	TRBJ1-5	TGTGCCAGCAGTCTCCCGACATTGAATCAGCCCCAGCATTTT	CASSLPTLNQPQHF
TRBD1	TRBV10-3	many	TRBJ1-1	TGTGCCATCAGGGGGGACAGGGGCCCCACTGAAGCTTTCTTT	CAIRGDRGPTEAFF
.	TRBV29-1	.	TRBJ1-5	TGCACCGGGACACGCAATCAGCCCCAGCATTTT	CTGTRNQPQHF
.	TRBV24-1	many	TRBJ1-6	TGTGCCACCCAAGATAATACAGGAACTAATTCACCCCTCCACTTT	CATQDNTGTNSPLHF
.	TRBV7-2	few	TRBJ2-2	TGTGCCAGCAGCAATTGGGGCAGGACAAGGGAGCAGTTTTTT	CASSNWGRTREQFF
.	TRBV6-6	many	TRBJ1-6	TGTGCCAGCAGTCAATTGGGGGATAATTCACCCCTCCACTTT	CASSQLGDNSPLHF
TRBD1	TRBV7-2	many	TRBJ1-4	TGTGCCAGCAGCACGACAGGGTCTAATGAAAAACTGTTTTTT	CASSTTGSNEKLFF
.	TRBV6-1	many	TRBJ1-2	TGTGCCACCACCAGGCTAGACTATGGCTACACCTTC	CATTRLDYGYTF
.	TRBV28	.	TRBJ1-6	TGTGCCAGCAGTTTACGCCCAACAGGGAATTCACCCCTCCACTTT	CASSLRPTGNSPLHF
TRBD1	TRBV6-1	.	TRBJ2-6	TGTGCCAACAGTAGACAGGGAAGATGGGCTGGGGCCAACGTCCTGACTTTC	CANSRQGRWAGANVLTF
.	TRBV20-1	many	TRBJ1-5	TGCAGTGCTATAAGGACAGCCTACAATCAGCCCCAGCATTTT	CSAIRTAYNQPQHF
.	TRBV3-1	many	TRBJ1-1	TGTGCCAGCAGCGCTAGGCACATGAACACTGAAGCTTTCTTT	CASSARHMNTEAFF
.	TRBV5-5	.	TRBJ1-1	TGTGCCAGCAGCTTCTTTTCGGGGGTAGGCACTGAAGCTTTCTTT	CASSFFSGVGTEAFF
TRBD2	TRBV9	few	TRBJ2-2	TGTGCCAGCAGCGTAGTAAGCGGACTAGCGGGAGCCCCTCCCGGGGAGCTGTTTTTT	CASSVVSGLAGAPPGELFF
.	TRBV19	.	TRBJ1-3	TGTGCCAGTAGTATAGCTGGGGTCAGTGGAAACACCATATATTTT	CASSIAGVSGNTIYF
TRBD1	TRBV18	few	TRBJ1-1	TGTGCCAGCTCGTGGAACAGGGGGAATGAAGCTTTCTTT	CASSWNRGNEAFF
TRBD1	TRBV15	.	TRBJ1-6	TGTGCCACCAGCAGCGCCACGACAGGGGGCTTTTCACCCCTCCACTTT	CATSSATTGGFSPLHF
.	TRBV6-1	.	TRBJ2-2	TGTGCCAGCAAACGACCGGGGCACGGGGAGCTGTTTTTT	CASKRPGHGELFF
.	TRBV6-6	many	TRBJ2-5	TGTGCCAGCAGTTACACCCGCGGGGGCAAAGAGACCCAGTACTTC	CASSYTRGGKETQYF
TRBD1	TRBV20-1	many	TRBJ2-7	TGCAGTGCTAGAGATCAGGGACAGGCGATCTACGAGCAGTACTTC	CSARDQGQAIYEQYF
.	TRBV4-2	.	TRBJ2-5	TGTGCCAGCAGCCAGACTTGGGGCTCTGGAGAGACCCAGTACTTC	CASSQTWGSGETQYF
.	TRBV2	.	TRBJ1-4	TGTGCCAGCTCACCACGTAGGGGGGACGAAAAACTGTTTTTT	CASSPRRGDEKLFF
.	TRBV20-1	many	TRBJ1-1	TGCAGTGCTAGAGTCGGAGGGACATCCAACACTGAAGCTTTCTTT	CSARVGGTSNTEAFF
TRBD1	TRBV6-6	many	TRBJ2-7	TGTGCCAGCAGTGCTCCCGGGACAGGGCACGAGCAGTACTTC	CASSAPGTGHEQYF
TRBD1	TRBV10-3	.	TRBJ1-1	TGTGCCATCAGGGGGACAGGGAGAACTGAAGCTTTCTTT	CAIRGTGRTEAFF
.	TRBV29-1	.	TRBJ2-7	TGCAGCGGCCAACCCACAGGGTCCTACGAGCAGTACTTC	CSGQPTGSYEQYF
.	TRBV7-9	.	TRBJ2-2	TGTGCCAGCAGCTTAAATACGGGGGCGAACACCGGGGAGCTGTTTTTT	CASSLNTGANTGELFF
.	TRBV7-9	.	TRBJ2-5	TGTGCCAGCAGCGCGCGTACCGGGGGGCTGGAGACCCAGTACTTC	CASSARTGGLETQYF
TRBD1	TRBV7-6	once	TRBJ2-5	TGTGCCAGCAGCAAGGGACAGGGTAACACCGGGGAGACCCAGTACTTC	CASSKGQGNTGETQYF
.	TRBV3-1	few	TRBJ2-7	TGTGCCAGCAGCCAAGAAAGAGGCACGCGCTACGAGCAGTACTTC	CASSQERGTRYEQYF
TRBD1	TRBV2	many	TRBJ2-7	TGTGCCAGCAGAGGCAGGGGGCACGAGCAGTACTTC	CASRGRGHEQYF
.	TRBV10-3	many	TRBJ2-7	TGTGCCAGCAGGGACCCCAGGCCTAGCTTCTACGAGCAGTACTTC	CASRDPRPSFYEQYF
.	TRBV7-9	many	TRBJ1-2	TGTGCCAGCAGCCCCTCTGCGCCTGGCTACACCTTC	CASSPSAPGYTF
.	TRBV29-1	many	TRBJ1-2	TGCAGCGTCGAGGGACGGAGGGACTATGGCTACACCTTC	CSVEGRRDYGYTF
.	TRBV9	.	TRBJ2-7	TGTGCCAGCAGCGCCGAAGGGGGGGCAAAGAACGAGCAGTACTTC	CASSAEGGAKNEQYF
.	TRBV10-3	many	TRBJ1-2	TGTGCCATCAGTGGAAAAGGGGGGGCGGACCCTTATGGCTACACCTTC	CAISGKGGADPYGYTF
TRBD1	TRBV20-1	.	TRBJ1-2	TGCAGTGCTTCTGGACAGGGAATTGGCTACACCTTC	CSASGQGIGYTF
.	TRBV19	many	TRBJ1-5	TGTGCCAGTAGTATAGCCCCGGGGAGGATTCAGCCCCAGCATTTT	CASSIAPGRIQPQHF